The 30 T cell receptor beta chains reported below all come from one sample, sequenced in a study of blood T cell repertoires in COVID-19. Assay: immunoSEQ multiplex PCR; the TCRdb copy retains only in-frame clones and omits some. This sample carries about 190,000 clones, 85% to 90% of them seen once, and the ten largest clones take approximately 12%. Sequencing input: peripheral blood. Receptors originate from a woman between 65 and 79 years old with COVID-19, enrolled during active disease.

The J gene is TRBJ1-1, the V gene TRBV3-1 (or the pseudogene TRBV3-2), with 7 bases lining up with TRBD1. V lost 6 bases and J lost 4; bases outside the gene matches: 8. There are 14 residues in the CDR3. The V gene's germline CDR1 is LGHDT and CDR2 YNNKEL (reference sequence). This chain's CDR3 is CASRHEDRPTEAFF. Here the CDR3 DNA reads TGTGCCAGCAGACATGAGGACAGGCCCACTGAAGCTTTCTTT.

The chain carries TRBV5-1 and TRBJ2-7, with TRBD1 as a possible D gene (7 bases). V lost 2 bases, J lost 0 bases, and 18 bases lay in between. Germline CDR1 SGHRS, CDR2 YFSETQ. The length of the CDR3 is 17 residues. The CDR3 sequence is CASSFAQAGQFSYEQYF. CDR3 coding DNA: TGCGCCAGCAGCTTTGCTCAGGCGGGACAGTTCTCCTACGAGCAGTACTTC.

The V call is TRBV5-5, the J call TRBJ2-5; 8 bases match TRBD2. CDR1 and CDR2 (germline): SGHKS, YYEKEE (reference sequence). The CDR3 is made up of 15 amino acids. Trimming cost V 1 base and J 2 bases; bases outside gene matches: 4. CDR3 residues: CASSLSGSVQETQYF. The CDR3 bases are TGTGCCAGCAGCTTGAGCGGGAGTGTGCAAGAGACCCAGTACTTC.

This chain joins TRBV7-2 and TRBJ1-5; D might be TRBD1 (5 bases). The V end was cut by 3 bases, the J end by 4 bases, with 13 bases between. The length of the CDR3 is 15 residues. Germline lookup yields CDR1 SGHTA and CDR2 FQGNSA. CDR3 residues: CASSLQGHLNQPQHF. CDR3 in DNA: TGTGCCAGCAGCTTGCAGGGTCACCTTAATCAGCCCCAGCATTTT.

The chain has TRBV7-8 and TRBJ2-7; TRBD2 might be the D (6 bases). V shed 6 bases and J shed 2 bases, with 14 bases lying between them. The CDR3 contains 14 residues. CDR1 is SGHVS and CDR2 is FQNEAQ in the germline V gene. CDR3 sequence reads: CASRLPGEAYEQYF. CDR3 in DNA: TGTGCCAGCAGGCTGCCGGGAGAGGCCTACGAGCAGTACTTC.

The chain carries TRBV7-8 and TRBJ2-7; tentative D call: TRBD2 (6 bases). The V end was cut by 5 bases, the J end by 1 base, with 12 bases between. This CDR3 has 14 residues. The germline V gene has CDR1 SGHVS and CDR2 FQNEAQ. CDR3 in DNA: TGTGCCAGCAGCCAGCCGGGGGTGTCCTACGAGCAGTACTTC. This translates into CASSQPGVSYEQYF. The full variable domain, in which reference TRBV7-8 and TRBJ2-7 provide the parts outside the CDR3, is GAGVSQSPRYKVAKRGQDVALRCDPISGHVSLFWYQQALGQGPEFLTYFQNEAQLDKSGLPSDRFFAERPEGSVSTLKIQRTQQEDSAVYLCASSQPGVSYEQYFGPGTRLTVT.

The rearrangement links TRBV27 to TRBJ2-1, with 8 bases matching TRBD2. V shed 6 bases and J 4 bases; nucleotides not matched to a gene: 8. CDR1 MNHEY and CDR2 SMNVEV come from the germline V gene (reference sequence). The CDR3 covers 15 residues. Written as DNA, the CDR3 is TGTGCCAGCAGGATGGGTGTAGCGGGGTACAATGAGCAGTTCTTC. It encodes CASRMGVAGYNEQFF.

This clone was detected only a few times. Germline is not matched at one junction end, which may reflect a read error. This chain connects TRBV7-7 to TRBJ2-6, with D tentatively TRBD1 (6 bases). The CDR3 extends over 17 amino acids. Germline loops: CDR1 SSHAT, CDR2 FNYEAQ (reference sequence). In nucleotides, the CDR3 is TGTGCTAGCAGCCCTTCCACCAGGGGCGATGGGGCCAACGTCCTGACTTTC. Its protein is CASSPSTRGDGANVLTF.

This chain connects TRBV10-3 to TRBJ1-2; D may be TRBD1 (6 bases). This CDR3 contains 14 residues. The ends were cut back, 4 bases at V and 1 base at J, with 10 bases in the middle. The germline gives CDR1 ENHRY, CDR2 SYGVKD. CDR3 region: CAISGDIFNYGYTF. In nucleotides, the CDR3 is TGTGCCATCAGTGGGGACATATTTAACTATGGCTACACCTTC.

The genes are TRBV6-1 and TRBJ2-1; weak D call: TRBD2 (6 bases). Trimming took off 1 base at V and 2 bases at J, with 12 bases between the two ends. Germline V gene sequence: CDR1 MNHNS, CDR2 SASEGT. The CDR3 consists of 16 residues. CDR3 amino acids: CASSEGFSGPYNEQFF. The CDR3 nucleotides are TGTGCCAGCAGTGAAGGTTTTAGCGGACCCTACAATGAGCAGTTCTTC.

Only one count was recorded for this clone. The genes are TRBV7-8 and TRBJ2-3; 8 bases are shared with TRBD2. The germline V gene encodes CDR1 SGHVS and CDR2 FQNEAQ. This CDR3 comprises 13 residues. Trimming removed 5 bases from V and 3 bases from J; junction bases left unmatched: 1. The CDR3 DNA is TGTGCCAGCAGCACGGGGGGGACAGATACGCAGTATTTT. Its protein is CASSTGGTDTQYF.

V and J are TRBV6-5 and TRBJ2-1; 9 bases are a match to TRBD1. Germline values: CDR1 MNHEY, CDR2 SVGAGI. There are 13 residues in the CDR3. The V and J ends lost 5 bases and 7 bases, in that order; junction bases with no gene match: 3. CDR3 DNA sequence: TGTGCCAGCAGTAGGACAGGGGAGAATGAGCAGTTCTTC. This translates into CASSRTGENEQFF.

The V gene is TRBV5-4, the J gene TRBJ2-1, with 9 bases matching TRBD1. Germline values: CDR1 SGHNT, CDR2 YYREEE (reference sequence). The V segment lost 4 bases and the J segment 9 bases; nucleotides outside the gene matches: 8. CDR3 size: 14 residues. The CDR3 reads CASSVRDRVTEQFF. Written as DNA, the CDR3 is TGTGCCAGCAGCGTCCGGGACAGGGTTACTGAGCAGTTCTTC. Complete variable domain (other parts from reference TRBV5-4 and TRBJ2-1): ETGVTQSPTHLIKTRGQQVTLRCSSQSGHNTVSWYQQALGQGPQFIFQYYREEENGRGNFPPRFSGLQFPNYSSELNVNALELDDSALYLCASSVRDRVTEQFFGPGTRLTVL.

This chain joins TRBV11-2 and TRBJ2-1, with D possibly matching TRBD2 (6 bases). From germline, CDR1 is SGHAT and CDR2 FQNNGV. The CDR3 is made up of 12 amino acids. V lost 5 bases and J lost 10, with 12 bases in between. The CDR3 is CASSAGREEQFF. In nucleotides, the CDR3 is TGTGCCAGCAGCGCCGGGAGAGAAGAGCAGTTCTTC. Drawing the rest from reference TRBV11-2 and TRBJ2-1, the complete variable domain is EAGVAQSPRYKIIEKRQSVAFWCNPISGHATLYWYQQILGQGPKLLIQFQNNGVVDDSQLPKDRFSAERLKGVDSTLKIQPAKLEDSAVYLCASSAGREEQFFGPGTRLTVL.

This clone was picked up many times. The CDR3 sequence is CSASNQGDYGYTF. The CDR3 DNA is TGCAGTGCTAGTAACCAGGGCGACTATGGCTACACCTTC. The chain uses TRBV20-1 and TRBJ1-2, with D possibly matching TRBD1 (5 bases). In germline, CDR1 is DFQATT, CDR2 SNEGSKA (reference sequence). This CDR3 contains 13 residues. V was trimmed by 3 bases and J by 3 bases, leaving 11 bases between them.

This CDR3 is CASSFEGSYNSPLHF. CDR3 coding DNA: TGTGCCAGCAGTTTTGAGGGCAGTTATAATTCACCCCTCCACTTT. This chain uses TRBV28 with TRBJ1-6; D not resolved. The CDR3 has 15 amino acids. The germline V and J ends were trimmed by 3 bases and 4 bases, with 10 bases remaining between them. Germline assignment: CDR1 MDHEN and CDR2 SYDVKM.

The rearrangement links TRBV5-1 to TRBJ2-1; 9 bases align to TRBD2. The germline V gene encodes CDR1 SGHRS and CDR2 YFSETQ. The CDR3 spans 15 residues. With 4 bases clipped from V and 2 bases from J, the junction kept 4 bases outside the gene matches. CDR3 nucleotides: TGCGCCAGCAGCCAAGGGACTAGCCCCTACAATGAGCAGTTCTTC. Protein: CASSQGTSPYNEQFF.

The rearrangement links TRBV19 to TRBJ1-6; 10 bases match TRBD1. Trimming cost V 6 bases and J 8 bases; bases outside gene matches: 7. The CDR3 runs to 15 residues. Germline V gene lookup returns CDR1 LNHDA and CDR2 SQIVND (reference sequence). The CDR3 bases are TGTGCCAGTAGACCCCGGGACAGGGGTTATTCACCCCTCCACTTT. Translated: CASRPRDRGYSPLHF. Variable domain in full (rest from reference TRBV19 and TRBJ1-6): DGGITQSPKYLFRKEGQNVTLSCEQNLNHDAMYWYRQDPGQGLRLIYYSQIVNDFQKGDIAEGYSVSREKKESFPLTVTSAQKNPTAFYLCASRPRDRGYSPLHFGNGTRLTVT.

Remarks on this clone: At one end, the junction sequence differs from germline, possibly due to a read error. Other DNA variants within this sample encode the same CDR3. DNA of the CDR3: TGTGCTAGCAGCGACGGGACTAGCTTTCTAAATGAGCAGTTCTTC. As protein: CASSDGTSFLNEQFF. V gene TRBV7-7 combines with J gene TRBJ2-1; TRBD2 matches 9 bases. Germline lookup yields CDR1 SSHAT and CDR2 FNYEAQ (reference sequence). The CDR3 is 15 residues long.

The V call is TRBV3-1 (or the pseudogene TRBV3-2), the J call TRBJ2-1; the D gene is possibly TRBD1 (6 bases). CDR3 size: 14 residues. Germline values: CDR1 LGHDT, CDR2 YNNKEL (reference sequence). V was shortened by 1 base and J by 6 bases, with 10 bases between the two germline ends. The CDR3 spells CASSQGDRPNEQFF. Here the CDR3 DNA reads TGTGCCAGCAGCCAAGGAGACAGGCCCAATGAGCAGTTCTTC.

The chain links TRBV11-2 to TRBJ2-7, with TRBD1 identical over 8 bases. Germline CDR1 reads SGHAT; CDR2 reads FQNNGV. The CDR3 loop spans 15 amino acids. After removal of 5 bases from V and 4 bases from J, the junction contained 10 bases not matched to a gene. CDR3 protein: CASSRTGGQRYEQYF. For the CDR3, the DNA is TGTGCCAGCAGCCGTACAGGGGGTCAGCGGTACGAGCAGTACTTC.

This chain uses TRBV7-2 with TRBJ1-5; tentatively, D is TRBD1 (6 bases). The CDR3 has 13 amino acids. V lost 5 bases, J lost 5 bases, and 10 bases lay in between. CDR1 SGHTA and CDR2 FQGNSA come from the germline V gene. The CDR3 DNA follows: TGTGCCAGCAGCAGTAACAGGGATCAGCCCCAGCATTTT. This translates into CASSSNRDQPQHF.

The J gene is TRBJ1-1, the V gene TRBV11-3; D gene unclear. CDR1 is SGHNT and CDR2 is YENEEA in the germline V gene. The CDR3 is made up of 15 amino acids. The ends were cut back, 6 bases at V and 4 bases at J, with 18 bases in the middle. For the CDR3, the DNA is TGTGCCAGCAGAGGCAGAGGCACCTGGAGCACTGAAGCTTTCTTT. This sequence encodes CASRGRGTWSTEAFF.

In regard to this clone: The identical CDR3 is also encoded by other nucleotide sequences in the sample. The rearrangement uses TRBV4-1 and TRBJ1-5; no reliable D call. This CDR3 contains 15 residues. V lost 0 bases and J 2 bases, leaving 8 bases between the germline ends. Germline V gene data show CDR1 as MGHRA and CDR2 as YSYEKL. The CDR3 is CASSQDPGGNQPQHF. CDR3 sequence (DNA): TGCGCCAGCAGCCAAGATCCCGGGGGCAATCAGCCCCAGCATTTT.

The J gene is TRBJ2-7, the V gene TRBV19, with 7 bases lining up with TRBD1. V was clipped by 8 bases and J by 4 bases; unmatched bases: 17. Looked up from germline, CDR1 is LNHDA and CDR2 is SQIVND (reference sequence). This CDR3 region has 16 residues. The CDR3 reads CASHQGSDRLIYEQYF. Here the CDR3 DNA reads TGTGCCAGTCACCAAGGATCGGACAGGTTAATATACGAGCAGTACTTC.

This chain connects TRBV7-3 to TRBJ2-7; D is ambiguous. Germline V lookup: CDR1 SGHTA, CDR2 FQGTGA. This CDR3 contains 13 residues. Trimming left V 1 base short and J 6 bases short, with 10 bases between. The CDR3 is CASSLRLLCEQYF. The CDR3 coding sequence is TGTGCCAGCAGCTTAAGACTTCTGTGCGAGCAGTACTTC.

CDR3 amino acids: CASSLGLGGRASNEQFF. The CDR3 DNA is TGTGCCAGCAGCTTAGGTCTGGGCGGGAGGGCCTCCAATGAGCAGTTCTTC. The genes are TRBV11-3 and TRBJ2-1; 9 positions match TRBD2. The trim removed 1 base at V and 6 bases at J, leaving 10 bases unmatched. CDR1 and CDR2 (germline): SGHNT, YENEEA. The CDR3 is 17 amino acids.

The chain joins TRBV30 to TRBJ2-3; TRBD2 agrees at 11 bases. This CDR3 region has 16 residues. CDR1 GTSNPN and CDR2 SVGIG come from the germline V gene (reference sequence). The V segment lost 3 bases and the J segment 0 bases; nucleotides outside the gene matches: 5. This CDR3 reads CAWRDWTSGSTDTQYF. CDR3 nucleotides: TGTGCCTGGAGGGACTGGACTAGCGGGAGCACAGATACGCAGTATTTT.

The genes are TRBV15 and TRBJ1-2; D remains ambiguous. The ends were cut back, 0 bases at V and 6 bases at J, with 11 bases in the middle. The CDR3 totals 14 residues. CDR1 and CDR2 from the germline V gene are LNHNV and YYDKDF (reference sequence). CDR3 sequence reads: CATSRDWIGDGYTF. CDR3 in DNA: TGTGCCACCAGCAGAGATTGGATAGGAGATGGCTACACCTTC.

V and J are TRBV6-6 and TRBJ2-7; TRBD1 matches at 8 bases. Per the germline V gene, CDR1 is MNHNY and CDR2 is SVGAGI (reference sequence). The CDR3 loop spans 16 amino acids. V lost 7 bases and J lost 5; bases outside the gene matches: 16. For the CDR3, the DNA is TGTGCCAGCATAAAGGGGACAGGACAGGGCACCCACGAGCAGTACTTC. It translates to CASIKGTGQGTHEQYF.